One sample yielded the 10 T cell receptor beta chains listed below, sequenced in a study of blood T cell repertoires in COVID-19. Using immunoSEQ multiplex PCR, the repertoire was profiled, and TCRdb retains in-frame clones only, with some absent. The profile shows roughly 290,000 clones, roughly 90% of them singletons. Material for sequencing was peripheral blood. The origin of the receptors is a woman aged 55-70 years with acute or convalescent COVID-19.

The chain recombines TRBV5-1 with TRBJ2-2, with 9 bases aligning to TRBD1. The CDR3 consists of 16 residues. The germline V gene encodes CDR1 SGHRS and CDR2 YFSETQ. V lost 0 bases, J lost 3 bases, and 3 bases stayed unmatched. In DNA form, the CDR3 reads TGCGCCAGCAGCTTGGCGGGACAGGGAGACACCGGGGAGCTGTTTTTT. It translates to CASSLAGQGDTGELFF.

This chain links TRBV28 with TRBJ1-3, with TRBD1 identical over 7 bases. The CDR3 loop spans 16 amino acids. V lost 2 bases, J lost 6 bases, and 10 bases stayed unmatched. The germline V gene has CDR1 MDHEN and CDR2 SYDVKM. This CDR3 is CASSLVPAQGQNTIYF. The DNA of the CDR3 is TGTGCCAGCAGTTTAGTCCCCGCACAGGGGCAAAACACCATATATTTT.

This rearrangement joins TRBV2 to TRBJ1-5, with TRBD1 identical over 7 bases. Germline V CDR1 and CDR2: SNHLY, FYNNEI. Trimming at V came to 4 bases and at J to 3 bases, leaving 3 bases not matched to a gene. The CDR3 is made up of 14 amino acids. CDR3 nucleotide sequence: TGTGCCAGCAGTGCGGGACAGTTCAATCAGCCCCAGCATTTT. Translation: CASSAGQFNQPQHF. The whole variable domain, remainder taken from reference TRBV2 and TRBJ1-5, is EPEVTQTPSHQVTQMGQEVILRCVPISNHLYFYWYRQILGQKVEFLVSFYNNEISEKSEIFDDQFSVERPDGSNFTLKIRSTKLEDSAMYFCASSAGQFNQPQHFGDGTRLSIL.

This chain joins TRBV6-5 and TRBJ1-2; a weak D match, TRBD1 (6 bases). Germline loops: CDR1 MNHEY, CDR2 SVGAGI. V was trimmed by 5 bases and J by 2 bases, leaving 12 bases between them. This CDR3 is 14 amino acids long. CDR3 bases: TGTGCCAGCAGTATCAGGGGATCCAACTATGGCTACACCTTC. This encodes CASSIRGSNYGYTF.

This clone has a single count. The rearrangement links TRBV27 to TRBJ1-2; TRBD1 matches 10 bases. The trim removed 2 bases at V and 8 bases at J, leaving 11 bases unmatched. The CDR3 runs 16 residues. Germline values: CDR1 MNHEY, CDR2 SMNVEV (reference sequence). CDR3: CASSLMGTGVVGGYTF. For the CDR3, the DNA is TGTGCCAGCAGTTTAATGGGGACAGGGGTGGTAGGGGGCTACACCTTC.

The chain is built from TRBV27 and TRBJ2-7, with 8 bases fitting TRBD1. The CDR3 sequence is 14 residues long. Germline values: CDR1 MNHEY, CDR2 SMNVEV (reference sequence). Trimming removed 4 bases from V and 2 bases from J; junction bases left unmatched: 4. CDR3 amino acids: CASSSSRGPYEQYF. CDR3 nucleotides: TGTGCCAGCAGTTCCTCCAGGGGGCCCTACGAGCAGTACTTC.

The chain joins TRBV5-4 to TRBJ1-1; D is unresolved. CDR1 is SGHNT and CDR2 is YYREEE in the germline V gene (reference sequence). This CDR3 has 17 amino acids. Trimming pared 4 bases from V and 0 bases from J, leaving 19 bases between. CDR3 sequence: CASSPHGRYGMNTEAFF. CDR3 bases: TGTGCCAGCAGCCCCCATGGGAGGTATGGGATGAACACTGAAGCTTTCTTT.

The chain recombines TRBV5-1 with TRBJ2-3; 11 bases fit TRBD2. The germline V gene encodes CDR1 SGHRS and CDR2 YFSETQ. Losses at the gene ends were 5 bases for V and 2 bases for J; bases not matched to a gene: 13. CDR3 length: 18 amino acids. The CDR3 here is CASSVAAGTSGFTDTQYF. In DNA form, the CDR3 reads TGCGCCAGCAGTGTGGCCGCCGGGACTAGCGGTTTCACAGATACGCAGTATTTT.

This chain connects TRBV3-1 (or the pseudogene TRBV3-2) to TRBJ2-5, with 7 nucleotides matching TRBD1. V lost 4 bases to trimming and J lost 9 bases; unmatched junction nucleotides: 11. The CDR3 sequence is 14 residues long. Germline values: CDR1 LGHDT, CDR2 YNNKEL (reference sequence). DNA of the CDR3: TGTGCCAGCAGCCTCCCCTTCGCAGGGGGATCCCAGTACTTC. Its translation is CASSLPFAGGSQYF.

V gene TRBV2 combines with J gene TRBJ2-5; 7 bases fit TRBD1. In germline, CDR1 is SNHLY, CDR2 FYNNEI. V trimming: 1 base; J trimming: 5 bases; junction bases outside the gene matches: 7. CDR3 length: 15 amino acids. In DNA form, the CDR3 reads TGTGCCAGCAGTGAAGATACAGGGGTTAGGGAGACCCAGTACTTC. Translated, it gives CASSEDTGVRETQYF.